The clone carrying this TCR beta chain was detected once. This sample was taken from a study of T cells after somatic rescue of genetic block. The V gene's germline CDR1 is SGHRS and CDR2 YFSETQ. The CDR3 consists of 15 residues. V was shortened by 1 base and J by 5 bases, with 16 bases between the two germline ends. Some clones are missing from TCRdb's copy, which holds only in-frame ones; the method was immunoSEQ multiplex PCR. The sample lists roughly 120,000 clones; 80% to 95% were seen once. The specimen was peripheral blood mononuclear cells (PBMCs). The clonotype was recovered from a woman aged 18-29 years. The V gene is TRBV5-1, the J gene TRBJ2-7, with D tentatively TRBD1 (5 bases). The chain's CDR3 is CASSLTGSVADEQYF. The CDR3 bases are TGCGCCAGCAGCTTGACAGGATCTGTTGCCGACGAGCAGTACTTC.